This TCR beta chain was captured by sequencing in a study of blood T cell repertoires in COVID-19. Study-wide background: Samples taken during acute and convalescent COVID-19 were collected in the United States, Italy and Spain. T cells, B-cell-depleted T cells, or PBMCs supplied cDNA or gDNA.

The germline gives CDR1 SGHAT, CDR2 FQDESV (reference sequence). V was clipped by 5 bases and J by 6 bases; unmatched bases: 14. This CDR3 has 16 residues. Seattle's enrolled individuals joined amid active infection and were then monitored longitudinally. As processed by the authors: By means of reference gene primer amplification, nucleated cell counts were estimated. Clones were read by immunoSEQ multiplex PCR, and TCRdb kept only the in-frame ones, dropping some. V, J and clone size are those of that table, while D and trimming were read from the DNA. Seen here are 430,000 or so clones, roughly 90% observed once, and the top ten hold 0.8% to 1%.

Sequenced input: peripheral blood. The chain is built from TRBV11-1 and TRBJ2-7; the match to TRBD1 covers 9 bases. The origin of this receptor is a man aged 18 to 29 with COVID-19, enrolled during active disease. CDR3 region: CASSPRSGQGIGEQYF. The CDR3 DNA sequence: TGTGCCAGCAGCCCGAGGTCGGGACAGGGAATCGGCGAGCAGTACTTC. Drawing the rest from reference TRBV11-1 and TRBJ2-7, the complete variable domain is EAEVAQSPRYKITEKSQAVAFWCDPISGHATLYWYRQILGQGPELLVQFQDESVVDDSQLPKDRFSAERLKGVDSTLKIQPAELGDSAMYLCASSPRSGQGIGEQYFGPGTRLTVT.